The T cell receptor beta chain under discussion was sequenced for a study of blood T cell repertoires in COVID-19. The V and J ends lost 4 bases and 5 bases, in that order; junction bases with no gene match: 5. Germline lookup yields CDR1 LGHDT and CDR2 YNNKEL (reference sequence). The CDR3 contains 14 residues. Profiled with immunoSEQ multiplex PCR; TCRdb holds only in-frame clones, not every one. The table shows over 90,000 clones, with 70% to 90% occurring only once. The sequenced material came from peripheral blood. The rearrangement joins TRBV3-1 (or the pseudogene TRBV3-2) to TRBJ1-2; 9 nucleotides line up with TRBD1. This clonotype was sampled from a man aged 50 or older in a cohort sampled during active COVID-19. The DNA for the CDR3 is TGTGCCAGCAGCCTCCCGGGACAGGGATATGGCTACACCTTC. Translated, it gives CASSLPGQGYGYTF.